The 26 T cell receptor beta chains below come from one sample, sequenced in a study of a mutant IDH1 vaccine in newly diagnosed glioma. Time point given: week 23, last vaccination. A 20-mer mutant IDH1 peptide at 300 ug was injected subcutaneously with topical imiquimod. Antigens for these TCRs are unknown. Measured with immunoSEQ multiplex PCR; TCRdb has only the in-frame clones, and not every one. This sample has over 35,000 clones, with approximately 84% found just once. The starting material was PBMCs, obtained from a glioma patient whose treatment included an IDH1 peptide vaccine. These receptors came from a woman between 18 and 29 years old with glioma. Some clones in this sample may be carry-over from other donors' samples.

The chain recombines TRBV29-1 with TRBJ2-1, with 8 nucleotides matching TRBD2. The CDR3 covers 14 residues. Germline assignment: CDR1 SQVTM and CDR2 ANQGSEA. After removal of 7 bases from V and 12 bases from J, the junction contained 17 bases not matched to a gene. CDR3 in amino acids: CSGAFDGRAVRQFF. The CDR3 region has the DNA TGCAGCGGGGCCTTTGACGGGAGGGCCGTTCGGCAGTTCTTC.

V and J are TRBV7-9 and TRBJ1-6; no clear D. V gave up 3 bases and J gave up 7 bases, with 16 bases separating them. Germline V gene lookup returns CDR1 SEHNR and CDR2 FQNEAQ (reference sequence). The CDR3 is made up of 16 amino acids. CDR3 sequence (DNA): TGTGCCAGCAGCTTGACGTTGGGTTTGGGAAATTCACCCCTCCACTTT. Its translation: CASSLTLGLGNSPLHF.

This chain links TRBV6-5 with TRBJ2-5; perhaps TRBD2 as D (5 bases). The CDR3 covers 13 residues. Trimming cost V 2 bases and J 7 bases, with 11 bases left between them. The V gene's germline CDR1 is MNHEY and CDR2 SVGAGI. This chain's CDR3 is CASSYSIGGTQYF. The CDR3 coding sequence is TGTGCCAGCAGTTACAGTATCGGAGGGACCCAGTACTTC.

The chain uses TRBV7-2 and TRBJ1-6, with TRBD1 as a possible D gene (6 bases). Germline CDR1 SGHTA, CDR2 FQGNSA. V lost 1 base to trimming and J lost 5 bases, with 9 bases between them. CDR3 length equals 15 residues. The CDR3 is CASSLGQVDNSPLHF. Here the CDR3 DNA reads TGTGCCAGCAGCTTAGGACAGGTAGATAATTCACCCCTCCACTTT.

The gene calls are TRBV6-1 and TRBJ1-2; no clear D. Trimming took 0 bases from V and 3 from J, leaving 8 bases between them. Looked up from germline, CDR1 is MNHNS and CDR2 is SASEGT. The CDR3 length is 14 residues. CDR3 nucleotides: TGTGCCAGCAGTGAAGCGGGCAGCCACTATGGCTACACCTTC. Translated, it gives CASSEAGSHYGYTF.

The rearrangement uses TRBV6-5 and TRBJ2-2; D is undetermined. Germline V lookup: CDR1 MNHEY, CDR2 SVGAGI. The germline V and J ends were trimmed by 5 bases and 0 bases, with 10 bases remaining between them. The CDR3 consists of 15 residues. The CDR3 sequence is CASSRWGSNTGELFF. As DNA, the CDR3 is TGTGCCAGCAGTCGTTGGGGTTCGAACACCGGGGAGCTGTTTTTT.

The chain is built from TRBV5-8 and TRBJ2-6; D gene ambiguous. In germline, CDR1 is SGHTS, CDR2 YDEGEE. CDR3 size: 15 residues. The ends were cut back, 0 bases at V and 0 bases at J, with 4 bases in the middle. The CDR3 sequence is CASSLGYSGANVLTF. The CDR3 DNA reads TGTGCCAGCAGCTTGGGGTACTCTGGGGCCAACGTCCTGACTTTC.

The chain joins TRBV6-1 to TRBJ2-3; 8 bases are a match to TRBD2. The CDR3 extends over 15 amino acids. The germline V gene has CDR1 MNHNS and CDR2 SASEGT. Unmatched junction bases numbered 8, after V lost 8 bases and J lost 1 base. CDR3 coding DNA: TGTGCCAGCCACCGGGGGGGGGAAGGCACAGATACGCAGTATTTT. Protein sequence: CASHRGGEGTDTQYF.

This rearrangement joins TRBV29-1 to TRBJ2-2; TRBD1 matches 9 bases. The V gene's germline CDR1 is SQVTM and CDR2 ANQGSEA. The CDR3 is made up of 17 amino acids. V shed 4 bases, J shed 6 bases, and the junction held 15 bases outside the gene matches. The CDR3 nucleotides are TGCAGCGTTGCGCCCGCCCAGGGGACAGGGAGGGCCGGGGAGCTGTTTTTT. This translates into CSVAPAQGTGRAGELFF.

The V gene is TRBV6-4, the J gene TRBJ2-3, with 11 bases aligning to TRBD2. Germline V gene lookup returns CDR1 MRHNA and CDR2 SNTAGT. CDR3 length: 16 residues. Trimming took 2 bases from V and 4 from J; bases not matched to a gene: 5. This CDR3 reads CASSDGTSGPPDTQYF. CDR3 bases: TGTGCCAGCAGTGACGGGACTAGCGGCCCGCCAGATACGCAGTATTTT.

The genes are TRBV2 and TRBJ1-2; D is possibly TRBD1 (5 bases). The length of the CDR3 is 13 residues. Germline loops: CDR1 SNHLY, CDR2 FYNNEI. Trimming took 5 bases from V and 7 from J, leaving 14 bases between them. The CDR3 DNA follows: TGTGCCAGCAGTTTAAGCGCGACAGCTGGCTACACCTTC. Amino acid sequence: CASSLSATAGYTF. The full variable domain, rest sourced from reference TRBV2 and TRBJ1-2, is EPEVTQTPSHQVTQMGQEVILRCVPISNHLYFYWYRQILGQKVEFLVSFYNNEISEKSEIFDDQFSVERPDGSNFTLKIRSTKLEDSAMYFCASSLSATAGYTFGSGTRLTVV.

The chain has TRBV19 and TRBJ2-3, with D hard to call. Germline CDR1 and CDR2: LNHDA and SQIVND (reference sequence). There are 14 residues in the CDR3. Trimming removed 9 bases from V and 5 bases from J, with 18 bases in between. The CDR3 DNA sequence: TGTGCCAGGCCAATAGGTTTAGTGGGAGATACGCAGTATTTT. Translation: CARPIGLVGDTQYF. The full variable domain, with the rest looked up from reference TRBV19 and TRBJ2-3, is DGGITQSPKYLFRKEGQNVTLSCEQNLNHDAMYWYRQDPGQGLRLIYYSQIVNDFQKGDIAEGYSVSREKKESFPLTVTSAQKNPTAFYLCARPIGLVGDTQYFGPGTRLTVL.

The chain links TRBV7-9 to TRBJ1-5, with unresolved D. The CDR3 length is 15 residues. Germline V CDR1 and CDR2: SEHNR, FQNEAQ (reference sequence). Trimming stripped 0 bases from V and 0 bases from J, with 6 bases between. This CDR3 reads CASSLAGSSNQPQHF. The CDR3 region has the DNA TGTGCCAGCAGCTTAGCAGGGAGTAGCAATCAGCCCCAGCATTTT.

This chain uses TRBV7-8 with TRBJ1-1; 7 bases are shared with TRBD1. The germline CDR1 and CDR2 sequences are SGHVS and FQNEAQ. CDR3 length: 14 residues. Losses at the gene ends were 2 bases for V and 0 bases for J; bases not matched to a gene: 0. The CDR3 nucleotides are TGTGCCAGCAGCTTAACAGGGGTGAACACTGAAGCTTTCTTT. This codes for CASSLTGVNTEAFF.

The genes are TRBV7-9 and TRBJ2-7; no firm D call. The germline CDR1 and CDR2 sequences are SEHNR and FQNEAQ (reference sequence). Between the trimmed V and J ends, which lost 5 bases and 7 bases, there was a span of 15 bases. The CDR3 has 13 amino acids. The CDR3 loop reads CASSLDRPGEQYF. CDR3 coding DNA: TGTGCCAGCAGCCTAGACCGCCCGGGTGAGCAGTACTTC.

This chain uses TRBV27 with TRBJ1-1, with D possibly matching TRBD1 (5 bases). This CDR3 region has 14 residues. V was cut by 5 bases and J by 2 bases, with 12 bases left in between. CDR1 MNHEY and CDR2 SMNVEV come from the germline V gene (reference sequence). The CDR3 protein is CASSPPGLNTEAFF. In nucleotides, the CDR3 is TGTGCCAGCAGTCCCCCGGGGCTTAACACTGAAGCTTTCTTT.

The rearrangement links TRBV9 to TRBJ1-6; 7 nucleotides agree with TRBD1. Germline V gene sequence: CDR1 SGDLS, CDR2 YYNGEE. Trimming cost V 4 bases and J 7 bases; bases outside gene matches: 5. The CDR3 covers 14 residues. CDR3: CASSPTGYNSPLHF. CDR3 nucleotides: TGTGCCAGCAGCCCGACAGGGTACAATTCACCCCTCCACTTT.

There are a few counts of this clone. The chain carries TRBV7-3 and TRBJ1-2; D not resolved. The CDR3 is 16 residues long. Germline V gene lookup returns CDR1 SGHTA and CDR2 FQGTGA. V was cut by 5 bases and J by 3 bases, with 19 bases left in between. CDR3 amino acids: CASSPRTDTRDYGYTF. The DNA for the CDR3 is TGTGCCAGCAGCCCACGGACGGATACAAGGGACTATGGCTACACCTTC.

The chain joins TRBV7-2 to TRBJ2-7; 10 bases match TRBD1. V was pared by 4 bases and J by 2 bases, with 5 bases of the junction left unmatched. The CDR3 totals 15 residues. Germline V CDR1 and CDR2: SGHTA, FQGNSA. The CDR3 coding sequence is TGTGCCAGCAGCTCCGGGACAGGGGTAGCCTACGAGCAGTACTTC. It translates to CASSSGTGVAYEQYF.

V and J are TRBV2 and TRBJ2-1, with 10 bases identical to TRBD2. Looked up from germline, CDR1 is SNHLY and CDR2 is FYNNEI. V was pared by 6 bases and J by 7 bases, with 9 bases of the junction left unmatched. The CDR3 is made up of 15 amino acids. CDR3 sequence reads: CASRLALAGENEQFF. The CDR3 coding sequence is TGTGCCAGCAGGCTAGCCCTAGCGGGAGAAAATGAGCAGTTCTTC.

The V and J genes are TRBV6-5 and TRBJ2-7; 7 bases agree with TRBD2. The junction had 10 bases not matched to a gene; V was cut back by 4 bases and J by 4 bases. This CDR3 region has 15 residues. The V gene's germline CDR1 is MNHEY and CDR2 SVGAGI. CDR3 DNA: TGTGCCAGCAGTTCCCGAGGGGCGGGAGAATACGAGCAGTACTTC. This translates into CASSSRGAGEYEQYF.

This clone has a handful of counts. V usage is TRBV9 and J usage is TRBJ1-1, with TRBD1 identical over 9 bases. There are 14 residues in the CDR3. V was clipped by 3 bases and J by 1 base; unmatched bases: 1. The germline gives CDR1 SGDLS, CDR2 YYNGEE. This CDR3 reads CASSAGQGNTEAFF. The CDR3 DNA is TGTGCCAGCAGCGCGGGACAGGGGAACACTGAAGCTTTCTTT.

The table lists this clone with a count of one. CDR3 DNA: TGTGCCGCCGAGGGTCCCCACAATGAGCAGTTCTTC. Amino acid sequence: CAAEGPHNEQFF. The J gene is TRBJ2-1, the V gene TRBV9; tentatively, D is TRBD2 (5 bases). The CDR3 spans 12 residues. Deletions cut 10 bases from V and 5 bases from J, with 13 bases between. The germline V gene encodes CDR1 SGDLS and CDR2 YYNGEE.

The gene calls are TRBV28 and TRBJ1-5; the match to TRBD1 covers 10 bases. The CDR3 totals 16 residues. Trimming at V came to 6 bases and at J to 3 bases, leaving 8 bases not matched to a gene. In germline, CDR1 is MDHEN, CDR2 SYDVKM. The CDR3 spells CASRDTGTGDNQPQHF. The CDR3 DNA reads TGTGCCAGCAGGGACACCGGGACAGGGGACAATCAGCCCCAGCATTTT.

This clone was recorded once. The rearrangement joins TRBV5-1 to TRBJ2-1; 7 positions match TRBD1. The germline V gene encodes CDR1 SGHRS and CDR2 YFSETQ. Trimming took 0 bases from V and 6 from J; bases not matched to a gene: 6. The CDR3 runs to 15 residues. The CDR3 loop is CASSLGQGGSNEQFF. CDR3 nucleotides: TGCGCCAGCAGCTTGGGACAGGGTGGAAGCAATGAGCAGTTCTTC.

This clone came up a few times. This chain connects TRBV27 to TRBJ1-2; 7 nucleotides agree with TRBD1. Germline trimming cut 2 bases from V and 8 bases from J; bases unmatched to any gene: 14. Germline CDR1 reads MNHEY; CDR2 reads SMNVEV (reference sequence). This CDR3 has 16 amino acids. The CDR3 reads CASSLSKWSGGYGYTF. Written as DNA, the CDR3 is TGTGCCAGCAGTTTAAGTAAATGGTCAGGGGGATACGGCTACACCTTC.